Below, one T cell receptor (beta chain) is given with its context. Its antigen is still unknown. Germline CDR1 reads SGHAT; CDR2 reads FQNNGV. The V end lost 5 bases, the J end lost 5 bases, and 15 bases lay between the germline ends. The length of the CDR3 is 15 residues. The assay was immunoSEQ multiplex PCR, and TCRdb's table has in-frame clones only and misses some. The table lists 130,000 to 150,000 clones, 85% to 95% of them singletons, with around 1.9% in the top ten. The sample belongs to a study of T cell responses to AZD1222 COVID-19 vaccine. The study's findings and limits: None of the repertoires were sampled until the peak T cell response had passed. Within unmutated variant regions lay the reported targets of nearly half of spike-specific TCRs. CD4 TCRs associated with vaccination spanned spike, dominating at 160-218 and 743-854. In a largely white British group with more females than males, clonal diversity was possibly underestimated.

The V call is TRBV11-2, the J call TRBJ1-4; unclear D gene. The sequences come from peripheral blood, collected on day 0 of AZD1222 vaccination. This receptor was identified in an adult in good health. CDR3 region: CASSPPGRTNEKLFF. As DNA, the CDR3 is TGTGCCAGCAGCCCCCCGGGGAGGACCAATGAAAAACTGTTTTTT.